Listed here are 3 T cell receptor beta chains from one sample, sequenced in a study of OX40 agonist ivuxolimab in advanced cancers. Some clones are missing from TCRdb's copy, which holds only in-frame ones; the method was immunoSEQ multiplex PCR. The repertoire consists of over 30,000 clones, with about nine tenths occurring once and the leading ten covering 0.92%. The sequences come from CD4+ or CD8+ T cells sorted from blood, collected in a trial of the OX40 agonist ivuxolimab. The receptors come from an adult with an advanced solid tumor such as melanoma, head and neck, liver or kidney cancer.

The chain links TRBV6-5 to TRBJ2-1, with 11 bases matching TRBD2. With V trimmed by 6 bases and J by 6 bases, 7 bases remained unmatched. The V gene's germline CDR1 is MNHEY and CDR2 SVGAGI. The CDR3 consists of 15 residues. The CDR3 reads CASRSSGRAGNEQFF. The DNA for the CDR3 is TGTGCCAGCAGGAGTAGCGGGAGGGCGGGCAATGAGCAGTTCTTC.

This clone was recorded once. The CDR3 reads CASSFGGTGRTGELFF. The DNA for the CDR3 is TGCGCCAGCAGCTTTGGGGGGACAGGGCGCACCGGGGAGCTGTTTTTT. The rearrangement links TRBV5-1 to TRBJ2-2, with TRBD1 identical over 9 bases. The CDR3 sequence is 16 residues long. Looked up from germline, CDR1 is SGHRS and CDR2 is YFSETQ. Trimming cost V 2 bases and J 4 bases; bases outside gene matches: 6. Using reference TRBV5-1 and TRBJ2-2 for the parts outside the CDR3, the full variable domain is KAGVTQTPRYLIKTRGQQVTLSCSPISGHRSVSWYQQTPGQGLQFLFEYFSETQRNKGNFPGRFSGRQFSNSRSEMNVSTLELGDSALYLCASSFGGTGRTGELFFGEGSRLTVL.

This chain joins TRBV28 and TRBJ1-2, with TRBD1 matching over 9 bases. The length of the CDR3 is 17 residues. Trimming took 6 bases from V and 0 from J; bases not matched to a gene: 11. CDR1 is MDHEN and CDR2 is SYDVKM in the germline V gene. The CDR3 region is CASSKSGTGLANYGYTF. Written as DNA, the CDR3 is TGTGCCAGCAGCAAATCCGGGACAGGGTTAGCTAACTATGGCTACACCTTC.